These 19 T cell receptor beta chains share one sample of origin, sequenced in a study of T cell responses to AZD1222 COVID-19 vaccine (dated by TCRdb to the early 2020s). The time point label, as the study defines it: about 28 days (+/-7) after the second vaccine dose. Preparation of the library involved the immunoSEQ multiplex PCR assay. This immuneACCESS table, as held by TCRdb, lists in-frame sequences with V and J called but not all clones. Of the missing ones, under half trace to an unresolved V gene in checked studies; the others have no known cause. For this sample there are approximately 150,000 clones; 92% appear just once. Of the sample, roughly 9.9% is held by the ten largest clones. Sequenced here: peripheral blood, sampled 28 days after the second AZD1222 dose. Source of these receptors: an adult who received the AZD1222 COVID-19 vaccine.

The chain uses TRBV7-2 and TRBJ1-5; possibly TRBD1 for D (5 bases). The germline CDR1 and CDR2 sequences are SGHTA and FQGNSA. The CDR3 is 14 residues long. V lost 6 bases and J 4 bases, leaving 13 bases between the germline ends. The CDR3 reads CASSLDSLNQPQHF. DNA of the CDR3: TGTGCCAGCAGTCTAGACAGCCTAAATCAGCCCCAGCATTTT.

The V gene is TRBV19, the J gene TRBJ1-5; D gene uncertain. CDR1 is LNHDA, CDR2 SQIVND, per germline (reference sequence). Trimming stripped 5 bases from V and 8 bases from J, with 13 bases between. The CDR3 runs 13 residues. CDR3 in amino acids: CASSWNWGEPQHF. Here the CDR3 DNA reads TGTGCCAGTAGTTGGAACTGGGGTGAGCCCCAGCATTTT.

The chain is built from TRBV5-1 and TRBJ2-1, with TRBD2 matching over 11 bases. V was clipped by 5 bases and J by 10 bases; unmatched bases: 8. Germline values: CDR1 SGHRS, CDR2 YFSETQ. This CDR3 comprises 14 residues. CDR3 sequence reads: CASSTSGRNQEQFF. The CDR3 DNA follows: TGCGCCAGCAGTACTAGCGGGAGAAACCAGGAGCAGTTCTTC.

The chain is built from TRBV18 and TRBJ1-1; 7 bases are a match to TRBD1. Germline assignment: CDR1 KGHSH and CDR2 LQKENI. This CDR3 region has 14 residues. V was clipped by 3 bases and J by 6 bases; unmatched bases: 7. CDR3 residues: CASSPREGAPEAFF. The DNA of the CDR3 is TGTGCCAGCTCACCCCGGGAGGGGGCCCCTGAAGCTTTCTTT.

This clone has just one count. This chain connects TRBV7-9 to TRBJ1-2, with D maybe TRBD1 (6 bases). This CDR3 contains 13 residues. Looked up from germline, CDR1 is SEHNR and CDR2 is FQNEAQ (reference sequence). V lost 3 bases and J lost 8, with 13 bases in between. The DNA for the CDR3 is TGTGCCAGCAGCTTTGAGGGGGACGCGGGCTACACCTTC. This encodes CASSFEGDAGYTF.

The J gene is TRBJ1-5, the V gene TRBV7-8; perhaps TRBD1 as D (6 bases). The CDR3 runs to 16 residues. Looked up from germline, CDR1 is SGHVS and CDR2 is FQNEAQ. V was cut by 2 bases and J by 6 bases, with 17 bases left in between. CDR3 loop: CASSLFPVGGGQPQHF. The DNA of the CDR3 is TGTGCCAGCAGCTTATTCCCGGTAGGGGGAGGTCAGCCCCAGCATTTT.

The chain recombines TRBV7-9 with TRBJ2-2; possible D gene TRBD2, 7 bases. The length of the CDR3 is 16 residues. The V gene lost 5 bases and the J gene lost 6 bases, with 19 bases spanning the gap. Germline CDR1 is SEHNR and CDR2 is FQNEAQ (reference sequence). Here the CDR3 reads CASSTSSGGGAGELFF. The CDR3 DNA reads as TGTGCCAGCAGCACCTCTAGCGGAGGGGGTGCCGGGGAGCTGTTTTTT.

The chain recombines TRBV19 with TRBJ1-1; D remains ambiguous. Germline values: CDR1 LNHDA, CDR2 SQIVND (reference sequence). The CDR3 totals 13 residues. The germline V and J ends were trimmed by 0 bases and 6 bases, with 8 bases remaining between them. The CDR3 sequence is CASSIDLDAEAFF. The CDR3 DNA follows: TGTGCCAGTAGTATAGACCTTGACGCTGAAGCTTTCTTT.

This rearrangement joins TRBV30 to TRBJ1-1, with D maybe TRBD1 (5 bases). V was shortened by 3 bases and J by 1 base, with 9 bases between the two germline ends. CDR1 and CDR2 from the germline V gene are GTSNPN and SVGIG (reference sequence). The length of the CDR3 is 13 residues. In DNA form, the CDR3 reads TGTGCCTGGAGACTAGGGGCGAACACTGAAGCTTTCTTT. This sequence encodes CAWRLGANTEAFF.

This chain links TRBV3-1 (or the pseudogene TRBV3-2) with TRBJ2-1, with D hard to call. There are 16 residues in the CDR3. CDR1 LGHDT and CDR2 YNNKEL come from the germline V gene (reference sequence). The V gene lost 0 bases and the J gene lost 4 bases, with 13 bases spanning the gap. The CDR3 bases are TGTGCCAGCAGCCAAGACTCCTCGACCGTATACAATGAGCAGTTCTTC. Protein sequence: CASSQDSSTVYNEQFF.

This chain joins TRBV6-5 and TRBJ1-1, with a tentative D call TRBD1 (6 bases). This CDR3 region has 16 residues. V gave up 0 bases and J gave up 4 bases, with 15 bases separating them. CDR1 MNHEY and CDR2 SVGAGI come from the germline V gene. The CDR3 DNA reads TGTGCCAGCAGTTACTCCGGATCCCTGGGGGCCACTGAAGCTTTCTTT. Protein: CASSYSGSLGATEAFF.

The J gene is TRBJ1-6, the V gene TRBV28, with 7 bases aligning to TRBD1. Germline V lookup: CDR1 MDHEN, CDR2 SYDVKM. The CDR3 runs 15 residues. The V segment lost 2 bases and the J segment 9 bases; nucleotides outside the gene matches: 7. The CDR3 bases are TGTGCCAGCAGTTTAGTTGGCAGGGGGTTTTCACCCCTCCACTTT. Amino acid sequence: CASSLVGRGFSPLHF.

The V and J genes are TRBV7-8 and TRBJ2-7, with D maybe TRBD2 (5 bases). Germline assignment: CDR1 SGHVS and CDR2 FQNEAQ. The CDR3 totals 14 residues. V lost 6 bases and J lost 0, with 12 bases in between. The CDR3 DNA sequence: TGTGCCAGCAGTCGTTCGGACTTCTCCTACGAGCAGTACTTC. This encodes CASSRSDFSYEQYF. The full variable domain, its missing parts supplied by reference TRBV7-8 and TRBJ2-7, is GAGVSQSPRYKVAKRGQDVALRCDPISGHVSLFWYQQALGQGPEFLTYFQNEAQLDKSGLPSDRFFAERPEGSVSTLKIQRTQQEDSAVYLCASSRSDFSYEQYFGPGTRLTVT.

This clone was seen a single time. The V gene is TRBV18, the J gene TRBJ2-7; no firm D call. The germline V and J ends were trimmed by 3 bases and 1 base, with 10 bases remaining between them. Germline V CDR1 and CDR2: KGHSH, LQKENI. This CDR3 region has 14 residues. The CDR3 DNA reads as TGTGCCAGCTCACCTAGGTACACGTCCTACGAGCAGTACTTC. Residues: CASSPRYTSYEQYF.

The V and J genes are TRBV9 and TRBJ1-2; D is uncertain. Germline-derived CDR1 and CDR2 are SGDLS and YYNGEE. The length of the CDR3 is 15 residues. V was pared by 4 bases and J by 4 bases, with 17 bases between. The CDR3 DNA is TGTGCCAGCAGCACCGGACTCGGTTATGGCTATGGCTACACCTTC. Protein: CASSTGLGYGYGYTF.

The DNA for the CDR3 is TGTGCCAGCAGCTTGGGCAGGGGTAATGAAAAACTGTTTTTT. It is translated as CASSLGRGNEKLFF. The gene calls are TRBV7-2 and TRBJ1-4, with D tentatively TRBD1 (6 bases). The V gene lost 3 bases and the J gene lost 4 bases, with 9 bases spanning the gap. CDR1 and CDR2 (germline): SGHTA, FQGNSA. The CDR3 consists of 14 residues.

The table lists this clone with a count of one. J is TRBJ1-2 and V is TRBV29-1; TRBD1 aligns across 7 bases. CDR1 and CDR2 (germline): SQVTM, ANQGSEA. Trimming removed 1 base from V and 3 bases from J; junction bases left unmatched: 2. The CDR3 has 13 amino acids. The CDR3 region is CSVEAGTDYGYTF. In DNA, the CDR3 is TGCAGCGTTGAAGCCGGGACAGACTATGGCTACACCTTC.

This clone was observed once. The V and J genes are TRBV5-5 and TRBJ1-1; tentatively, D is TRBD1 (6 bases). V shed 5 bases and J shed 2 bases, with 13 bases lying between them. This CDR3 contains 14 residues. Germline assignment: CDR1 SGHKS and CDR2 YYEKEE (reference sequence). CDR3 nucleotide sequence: TGTGCCAGCAGTTATGACAGGAGCAACACTGAAGCTTTCTTT. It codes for CASSYDRSNTEAFF.

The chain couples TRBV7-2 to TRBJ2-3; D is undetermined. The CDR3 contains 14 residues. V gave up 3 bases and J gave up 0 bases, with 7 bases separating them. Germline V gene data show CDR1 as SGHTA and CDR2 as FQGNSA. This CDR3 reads CASSLRVSTDTQYF. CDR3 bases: TGTGCCAGCAGCTTGCGTGTTAGCACAGATACGCAGTATTTT.